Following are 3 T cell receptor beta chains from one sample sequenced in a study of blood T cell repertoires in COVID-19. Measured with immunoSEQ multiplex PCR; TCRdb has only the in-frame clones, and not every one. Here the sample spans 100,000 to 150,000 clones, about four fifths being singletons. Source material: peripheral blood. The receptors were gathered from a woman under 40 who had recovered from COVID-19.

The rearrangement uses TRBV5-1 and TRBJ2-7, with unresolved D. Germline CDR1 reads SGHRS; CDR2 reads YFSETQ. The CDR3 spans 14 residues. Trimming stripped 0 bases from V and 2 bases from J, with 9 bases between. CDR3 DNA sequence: TGCGCCAGCAGCTTGGCACCAGGCCCCTACGAGCAGTACTTC. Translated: CASSLAPGPYEQYF.

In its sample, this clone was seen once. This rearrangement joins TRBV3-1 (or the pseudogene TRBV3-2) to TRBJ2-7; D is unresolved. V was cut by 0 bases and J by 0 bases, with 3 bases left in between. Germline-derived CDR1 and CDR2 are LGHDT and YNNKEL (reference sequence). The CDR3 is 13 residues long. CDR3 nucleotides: TGTGCCAGCAGCCAAGACGGCTCCTACGAGCAGTACTTC. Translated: CASSQDGSYEQYF.

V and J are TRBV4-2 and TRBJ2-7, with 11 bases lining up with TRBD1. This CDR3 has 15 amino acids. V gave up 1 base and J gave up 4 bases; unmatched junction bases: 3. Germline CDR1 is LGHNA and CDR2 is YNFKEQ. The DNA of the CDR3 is TGTGCCAGCAGCCAAGTGGACAGGGGGCCGTACGAGCAGTACTTC. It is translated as CASSQVDRGPYEQYF.